The 5 T cell receptor beta chains reported below all come from one sample, sequenced in a study of T cells in Graves' hyperthyroidism and ophthalmopathy. Amplification targeted TCR beta CDR3 regions from RNA transcripts. The HTBI primer set served for first-round RT-PCR of the TCR CDR3. A single record per CDR3 protein comes from TCRdb applying MiXCR to the multiplex PCR reads. The table includes under 250,000 distinct CDR3 sequences, 17% detected once. Sequencing input: blood. The receptor set was obtained from a man between 50 and 59 years old with Graves' hyperthyroidism.

Ten or more counts support this clonotype. This sequence joins TRBV7-3 and TRBJ2-5; no firm D call. Germline V gene lookup returns CDR1 SGHTA and CDR2 FQGTGA. This CDR3 comprises 13 residues. Trimming pared 3 bases from V and 4 bases from J, leaving 9 bases between. CDR3 sequence reads: CASSFGVGETQYF. Here the CDR3 DNA reads TGTGCCAGCAGCTTTGGGGTGGGAGAGACCCAGTACTTC.

This clonotype was seen at least ten times. This chain connects TRBV28 to TRBJ2-7; 8 nucleotides align to TRBD1. V shed 4 bases and J 1 base; nucleotides not matched to a gene: 6. Germline CDR1 MDHEN, CDR2 SYDVKM. The CDR3 runs 15 residues. The CDR3 reads CASSSWQGASYEQYF. In nucleotides, the CDR3 is TGTGCCAGCAGTTCTTGGCAGGGGGCATCCTACGAGCAGTACTTC.

This clonotype has just a few counts. A junction boundary mismatches the germline segment, possibly from a read error. The chain carries TRBV3-1 and TRBJ1-1; 8 positions match TRBD1. Germline CDR1 and CDR2: LGHDT and YNNKEL (reference sequence). There are 13 residues in the CDR3. The CDR3 DNA sequence: TGTACCAGCAGCCTCACAGGGGGCACTGAAGCTTTCTTT. Its translation is CTSSLTGGTEAFF.

V usage is TRBV7-2 and J usage is TRBJ2-2; TRBD2 matches at 16 bases. Trimming removed 5 bases from V and 5 bases from J; junction bases left unmatched: 11. This CDR3 is built from 19 residues. In germline, CDR1 is SGHTA, CDR2 FQGNSA. CDR3 sequence reads: CASSQRGLAGGRGTGELFF. CDR3 nucleotides: TGTGCCAGCAGCCAAAGGGGACTAGCGGGAGGGCGGGGGACCGGGGAGCTGTTTTTT.

This clonotype was recorded at least ten times. This chain links TRBV30 with TRBJ2-7; 8 nucleotides align to TRBD1. Per germline, CDR1 GTSNPN and CDR2 SVGIG (reference sequence). Losses at the gene ends were 5 bases for V and 5 bases for J; bases not matched to a gene: 5. This CDR3 is 12 amino acids long. In DNA form, the CDR3 reads TGTGCCTGGGGACAGGGTGACGACGAGCAGTACTTC. Encoded protein: CAWGQGDDEQYF.